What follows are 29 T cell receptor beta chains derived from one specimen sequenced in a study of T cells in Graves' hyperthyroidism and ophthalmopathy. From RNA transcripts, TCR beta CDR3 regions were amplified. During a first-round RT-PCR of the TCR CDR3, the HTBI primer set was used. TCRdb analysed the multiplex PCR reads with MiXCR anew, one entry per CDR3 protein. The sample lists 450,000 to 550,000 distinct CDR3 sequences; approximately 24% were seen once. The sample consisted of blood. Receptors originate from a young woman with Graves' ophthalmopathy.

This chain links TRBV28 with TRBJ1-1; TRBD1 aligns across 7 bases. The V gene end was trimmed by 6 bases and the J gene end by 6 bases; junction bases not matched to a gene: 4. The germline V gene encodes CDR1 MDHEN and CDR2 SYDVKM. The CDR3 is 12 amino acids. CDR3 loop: CASSPDRPEAFF. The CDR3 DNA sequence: TGTGCCAGCAGCCCGGACAGGCCTGAAGCTTTCTTT.

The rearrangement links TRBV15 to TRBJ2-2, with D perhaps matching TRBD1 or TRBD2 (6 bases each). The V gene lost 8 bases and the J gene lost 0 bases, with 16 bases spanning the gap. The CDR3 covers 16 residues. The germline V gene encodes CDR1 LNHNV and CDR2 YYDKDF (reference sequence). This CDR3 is CATGGGSASNTGELFF. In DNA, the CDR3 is TGTGCCACCGGAGGGGGTAGCGCTTCGAACACCGGGGAGCTGTTTTTT. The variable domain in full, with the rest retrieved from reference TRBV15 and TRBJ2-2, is DAMVIQNPRYQVTQFGKPVTLSCSQTLNHNVMYWYQQKSSQAPKLLFHYYDKDFNNEADTPDNFQSRRPNTSFCFLDIRSPGLGDTAMYLCATGGGSASNTGELFFGEGSRLTVL.

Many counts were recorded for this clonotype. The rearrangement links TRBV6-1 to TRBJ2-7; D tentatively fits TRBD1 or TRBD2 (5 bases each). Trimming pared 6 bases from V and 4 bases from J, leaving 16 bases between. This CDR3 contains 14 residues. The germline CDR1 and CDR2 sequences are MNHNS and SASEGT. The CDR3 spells CASSTGTDLYEQYF. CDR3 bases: TGTGCCAGCAGCACCGGGACGGATCTTTACGAGCAGTACTTC.

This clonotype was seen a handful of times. CDR3 loop: CASSEPGGAMNTGELFF. In DNA, the CDR3 is TGCGCCAGCAGTGAGCCCGGGGGGGCAATGAACACCGGGGAGCTGTTTTTT. This rearrangement joins TRBV10-2 to TRBJ2-2; 8 bases line up with TRBD2. There are 17 residues in the CDR3. Germline CDR1 reads WSHSY; CDR2 reads SAAADI. Trimming cost V 2 bases and J 1 base; bases outside gene matches: 6.

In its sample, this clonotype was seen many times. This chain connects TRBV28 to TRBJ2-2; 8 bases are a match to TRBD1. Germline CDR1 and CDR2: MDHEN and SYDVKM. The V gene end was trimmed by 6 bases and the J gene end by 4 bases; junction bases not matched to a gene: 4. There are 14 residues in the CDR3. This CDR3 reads CASRTGQGTGELFF. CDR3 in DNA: TGTGCCAGCAGAACCGGACAGGGCACCGGGGAGCTGTTTTTT. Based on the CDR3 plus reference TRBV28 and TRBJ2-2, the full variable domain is DVKVTQSSRYLVKRTGEKVFLECVQDMDHENMFWYRQDPGLGLRLIYFSYDVKMKEKGDIPEGYSVSREKKERFSLILESASTNQTSMYLCASRTGQGTGELFFGEGSRLTVL.

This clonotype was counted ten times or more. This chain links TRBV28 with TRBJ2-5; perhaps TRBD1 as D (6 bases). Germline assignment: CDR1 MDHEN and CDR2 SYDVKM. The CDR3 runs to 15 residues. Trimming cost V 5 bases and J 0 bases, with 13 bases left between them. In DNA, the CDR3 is TGTGCCAGCAGTCCCCTTACAGGGAACCAAGAGACCCAGTACTTC. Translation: CASSPLTGNQETQYF. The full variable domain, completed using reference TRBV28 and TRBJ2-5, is DVKVTQSSRYLVKRTGEKVFLECVQDMDHENMFWYRQDPGLGLRLIYFSYDVKMKEKGDIPEGYSVSREKKERFSLILESASTNQTSMYLCASSPLTGNQETQYFGPGTRLLVL.

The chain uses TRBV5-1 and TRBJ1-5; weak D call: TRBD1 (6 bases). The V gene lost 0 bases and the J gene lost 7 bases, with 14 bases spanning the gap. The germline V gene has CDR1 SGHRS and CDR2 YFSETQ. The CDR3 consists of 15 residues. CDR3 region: CASSLGGTGKQPQHF. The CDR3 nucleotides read TGCGCCAGCAGCTTGGGGGGAACAGGGAAGCAGCCCCAGCATTTT. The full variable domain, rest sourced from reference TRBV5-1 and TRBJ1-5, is KAGVTQTPRYLIKTRGQQVTLSCSPISGHRSVSWYQQTPGQGLQFLFEYFSETQRNKGNFPGRFSGRQFSNSRSEMNVSTLELGDSALYLCASSLGGTGKQPQHFGDGTRLSIL.

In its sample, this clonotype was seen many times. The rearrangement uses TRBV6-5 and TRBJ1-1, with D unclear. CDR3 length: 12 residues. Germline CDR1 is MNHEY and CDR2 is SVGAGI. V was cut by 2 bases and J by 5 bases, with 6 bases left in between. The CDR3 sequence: CASSYVETEAFF. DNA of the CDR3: TGTGCCAGCAGTTACGTGGAGACTGAAGCTTTCTTT.

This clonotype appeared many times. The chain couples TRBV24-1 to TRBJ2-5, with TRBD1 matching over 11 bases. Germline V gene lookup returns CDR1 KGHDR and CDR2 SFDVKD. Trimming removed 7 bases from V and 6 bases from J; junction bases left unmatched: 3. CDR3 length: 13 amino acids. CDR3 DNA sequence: TGTGCCACCAGCGGGACAGGGGGTCAGACCCAGTACTTC. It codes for CATSGTGGQTQYF.

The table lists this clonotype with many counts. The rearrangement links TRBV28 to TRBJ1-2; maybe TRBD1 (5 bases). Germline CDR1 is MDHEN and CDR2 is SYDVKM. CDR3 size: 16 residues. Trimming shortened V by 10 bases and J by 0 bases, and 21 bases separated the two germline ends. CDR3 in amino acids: CATLREARVTNYGYTF. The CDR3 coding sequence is TGTGCCACCTTAAGGGAGGCCAGGGTTACTAACTATGGCTACACCTTC.

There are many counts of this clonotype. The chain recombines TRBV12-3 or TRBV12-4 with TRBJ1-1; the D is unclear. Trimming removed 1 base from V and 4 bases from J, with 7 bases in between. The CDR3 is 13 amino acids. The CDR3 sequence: CASSLGFRTEAFF. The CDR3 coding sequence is TGTGCCAGCAGTTTAGGCTTCCGCACTGAAGCTTTCTTT.

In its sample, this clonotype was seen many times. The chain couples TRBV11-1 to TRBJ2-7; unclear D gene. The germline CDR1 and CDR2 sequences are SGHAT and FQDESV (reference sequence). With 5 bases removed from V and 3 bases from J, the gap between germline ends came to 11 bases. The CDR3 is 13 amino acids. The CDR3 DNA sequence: TGTGCCAGCAGCCAAGCTCAATACTACGAGCAGTACTTC. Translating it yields CASSQAQYYEQYF.

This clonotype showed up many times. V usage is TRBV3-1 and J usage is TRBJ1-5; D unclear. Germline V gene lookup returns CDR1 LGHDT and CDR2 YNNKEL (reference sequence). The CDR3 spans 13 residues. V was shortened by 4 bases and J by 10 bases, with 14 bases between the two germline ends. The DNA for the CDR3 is TGTGCCAGCAGCCCGGACGGTTCACAACCCCAGCATTTT. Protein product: CASSPDGSQPQHF. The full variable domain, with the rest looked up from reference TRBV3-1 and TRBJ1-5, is DTAVSQTPKYLVTQMGNDKSIKCEQNLGHDTMYWYKQDSKKFLKIMFSYNNKELIINETVPNRFSPKSPDKAHLNLHINSLELGDSAVYFCASSPDGSQPQHFGDGTRLSIL.

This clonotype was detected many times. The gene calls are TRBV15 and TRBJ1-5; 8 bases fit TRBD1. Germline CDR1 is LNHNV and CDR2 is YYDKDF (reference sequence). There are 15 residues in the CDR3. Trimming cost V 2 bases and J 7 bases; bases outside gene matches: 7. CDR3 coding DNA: TGTGCCACCAGCAGACCCGGACAGGGAGGACAGCCCCAGCATTTT. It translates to CATSRPGQGGQPQHF.

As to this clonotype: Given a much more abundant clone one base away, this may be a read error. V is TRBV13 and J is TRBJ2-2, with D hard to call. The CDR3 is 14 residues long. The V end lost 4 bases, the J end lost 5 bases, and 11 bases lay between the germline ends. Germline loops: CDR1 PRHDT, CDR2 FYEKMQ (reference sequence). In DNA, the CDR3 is TGTGCCAGCAGCTCAGCTCCGCGGACCGGGGAGCTGTTTTTT. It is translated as CASSSAPRTGELFF.

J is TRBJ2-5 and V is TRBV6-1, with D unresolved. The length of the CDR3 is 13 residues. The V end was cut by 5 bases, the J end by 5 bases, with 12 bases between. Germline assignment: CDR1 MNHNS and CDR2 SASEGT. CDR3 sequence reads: CASSPLGLETQYF. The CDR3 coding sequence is TGTGCCAGCAGTCCCCTGGGGTTGGAGACCCAGTACTTC.

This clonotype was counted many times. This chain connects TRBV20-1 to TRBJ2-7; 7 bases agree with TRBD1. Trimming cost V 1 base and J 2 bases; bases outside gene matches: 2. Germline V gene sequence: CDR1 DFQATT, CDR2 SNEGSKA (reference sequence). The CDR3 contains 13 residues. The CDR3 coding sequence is TGCAGTGCTAGAGGTCAGGGGGCCTACGAGCAGTACTTC. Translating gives CSARGQGAYEQYF.

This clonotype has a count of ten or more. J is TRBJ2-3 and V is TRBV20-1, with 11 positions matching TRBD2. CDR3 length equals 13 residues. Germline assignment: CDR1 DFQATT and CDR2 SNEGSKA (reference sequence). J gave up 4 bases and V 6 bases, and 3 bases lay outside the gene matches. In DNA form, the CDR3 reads TGCAGTGCAAGACTAGCGGGGCCAGATACGCAGTATTTT. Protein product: CSARLAGPDTQYF.

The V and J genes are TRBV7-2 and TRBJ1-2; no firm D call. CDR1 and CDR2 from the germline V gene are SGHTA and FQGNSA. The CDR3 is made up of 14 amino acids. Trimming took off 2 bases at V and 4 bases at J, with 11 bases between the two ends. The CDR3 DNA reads TGTGCCAGCAGCTTATACGAGATTTCCTATGGCTACACCTTC. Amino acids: CASSLYEISYGYTF.

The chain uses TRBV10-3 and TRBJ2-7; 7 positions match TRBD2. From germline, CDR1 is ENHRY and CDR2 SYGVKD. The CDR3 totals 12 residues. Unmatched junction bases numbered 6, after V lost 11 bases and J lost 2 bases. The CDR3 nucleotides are TGTGCCTTCGGGGGGACCCCCTACGAGCAGTACTTC. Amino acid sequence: CAFGGTPYEQYF.

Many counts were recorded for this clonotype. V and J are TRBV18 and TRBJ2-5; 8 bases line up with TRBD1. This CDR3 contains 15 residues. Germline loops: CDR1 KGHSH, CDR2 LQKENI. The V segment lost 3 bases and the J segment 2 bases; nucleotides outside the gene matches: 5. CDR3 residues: CASSPGDRQQETQYF. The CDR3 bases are TGTGCCAGCTCACCTGGGGACAGGCAACAAGAGACCCAGTACTTC.

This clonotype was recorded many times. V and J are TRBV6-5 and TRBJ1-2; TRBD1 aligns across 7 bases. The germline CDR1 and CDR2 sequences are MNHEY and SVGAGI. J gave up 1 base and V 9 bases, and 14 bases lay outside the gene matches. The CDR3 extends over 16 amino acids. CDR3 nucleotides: TGTGCCAGTAGAGCCGGGGACAGCTTTAATAACTATGGCTACACCTTC. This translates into CASRAGDSFNNYGYTF.

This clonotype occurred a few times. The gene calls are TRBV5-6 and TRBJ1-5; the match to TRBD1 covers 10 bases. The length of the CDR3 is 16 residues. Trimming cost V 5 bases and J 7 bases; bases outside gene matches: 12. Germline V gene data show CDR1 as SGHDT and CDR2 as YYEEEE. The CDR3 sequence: CASSKKGTGERQPQHF. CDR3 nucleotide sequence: TGTGCCAGCAGTAAGAAAGGGACAGGGGAACGACAGCCCCAGCATTTT.

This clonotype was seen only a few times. CDR3 sequence reads: CAIPPKEGLAGYPTYEQYF. DNA of the CDR3: TGTGCCATCCCACCAAAAGAGGGACTAGCGGGGTACCCTACCTACGAGCAGTACTTC. The rearrangement uses TRBV9 and TRBJ2-7; 13 bases agree with TRBD2. This CDR3 contains 19 residues. The germline CDR1 and CDR2 sequences are SGDLS and YYNGEE. The trim removed 9 bases at V and 2 bases at J, leaving 20 bases unmatched.

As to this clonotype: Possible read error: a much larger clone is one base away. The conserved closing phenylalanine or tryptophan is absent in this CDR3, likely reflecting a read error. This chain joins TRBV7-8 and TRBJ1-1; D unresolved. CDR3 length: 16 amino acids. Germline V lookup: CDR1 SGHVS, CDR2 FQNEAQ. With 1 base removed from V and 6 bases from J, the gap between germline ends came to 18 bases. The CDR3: CASSLVSIGGFSEAFV. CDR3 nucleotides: TGTGCCAGCAGCTTAGTTTCAATAGGCGGTTTCTCTGAAGCTTTCGTT.

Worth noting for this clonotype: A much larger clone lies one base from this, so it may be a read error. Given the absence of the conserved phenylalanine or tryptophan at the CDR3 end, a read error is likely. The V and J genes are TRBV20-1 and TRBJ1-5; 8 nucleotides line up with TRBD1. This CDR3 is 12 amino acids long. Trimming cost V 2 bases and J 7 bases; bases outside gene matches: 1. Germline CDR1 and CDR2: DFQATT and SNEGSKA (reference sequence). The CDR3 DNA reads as TGCAGTGCTAGAACAGGGGGGCAGCCCCAGCATGTT. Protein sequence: CSARTGGQPQHV.

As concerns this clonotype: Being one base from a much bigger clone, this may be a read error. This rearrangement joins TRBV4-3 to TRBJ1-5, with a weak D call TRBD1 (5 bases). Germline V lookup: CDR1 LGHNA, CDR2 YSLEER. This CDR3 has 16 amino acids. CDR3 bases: TGCGCCAGAAGCCAAGTATTTACAGGTATTAATCAGCCCCAGCATTTT. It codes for CARSQVFTGINQPQHF.

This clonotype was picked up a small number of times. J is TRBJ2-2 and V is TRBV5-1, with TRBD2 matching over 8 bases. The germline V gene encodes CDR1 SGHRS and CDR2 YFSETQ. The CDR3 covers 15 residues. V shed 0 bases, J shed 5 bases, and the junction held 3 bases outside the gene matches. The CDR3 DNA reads TGCGCCAGCAGCTTGGCGCGGGGGGAGACCGGGGAGCTGTTTTTT. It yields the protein CASSLARGETGELFF. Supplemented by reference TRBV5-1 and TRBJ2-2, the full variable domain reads KAGVTQTPRYLIKTRGQQVTLSCSPISGHRSVSWYQQTPGQGLQFLFEYFSETQRNKGNFPGRFSGRQFSNSRSEMNVSTLELGDSALYLCASSLARGETGELFFGEGSRLTVL.

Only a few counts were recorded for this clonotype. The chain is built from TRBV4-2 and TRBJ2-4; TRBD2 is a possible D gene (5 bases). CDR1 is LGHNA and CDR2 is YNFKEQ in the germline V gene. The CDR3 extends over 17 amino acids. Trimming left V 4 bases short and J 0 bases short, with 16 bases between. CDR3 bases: TGTGCCAGCAGCCCAGCTTCGGGGAGCCTAGCCAAAAACATTCAGTACTTC. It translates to CASSPASGSLAKNIQYF.